The present T cell receptor (beta chain) was sequenced within a study of technical replicates of blood from a few donors. Produced via immunoSEQ multiplex PCR; TCRdb's table is partial and in-frame only. The table includes around 70,000 clones, about 92% detected once. The sequencing sample was made of T cells isolated from PBMCs. This receptor was identified in a human donor in good health.

This chain's CDR3 is CASSSYYGYTF. CDR3 in DNA: TGTGCCAGCAGTTCGTACTATGGCTACACCTTC. The chain is built from TRBV28 and TRBJ1-2; no clear D. CDR3 length: 11 residues. Germline V gives CDR1 MDHEN, CDR2 SYDVKM. Trimming left V 4 bases short and J 3 bases short, with 3 bases between.